These T cell receptor beta chains were read from a single sample in a study of blood T cells in healthy people across ages. TCRdb ran MiXCR on the 5' RACE reads and lists one entry per CDR3 protein. The table shows more than 650,000 distinct CDR3 sequences, with 53% occurring only once. The material sequenced was blood. The receptors shown here come from an elderly man in good health. The CDR3 runs from the conserved cysteine through the conserved F or W. The D gene is left open where the match is weak. The size of a clone is reported for some rows only, either as once, few or many, or as a class for expanded clones.

J gene: TRBJ2-5; D gene: TRBD1; clone size: few; V gene: TRBV20-1; CDR3 length: 15; CDR3 protein: CSATSGQAPGETQYF; CDR3 DNA: TGCAGTGCTACGTCTGGACAGGCGCCGGGGGAGACCCAGTACTTC
J gene: TRBJ1-5; D gene: NA; clone size: once; V gene: TRBV10-3; CDR3 length: 15; CDR3 protein: CAISDGGGAGQPQHF; CDR3 DNA: TGTGCCATCAGTGACGGGGGTGGGGCAGGTCAGCCCCAGCATTTT
J gene: TRBJ2-5; D gene: TRBD2; clone size: few; V gene: TRBV20-1; CDR3 length: 15; CDR3 protein: CSATALAGGQLTQYF; CDR3 DNA: TGCAGTGCAACCGCCCTAGCGGGAGGGCAACTTACCCAGTACTTC
J gene: TRBJ2-1; D gene: NA; clone size: many; V gene: TRBV20-1; CDR3 length: 13; CDR3 protein: CSAVGGKYNEQFF; CDR3 DNA: TGCAGTGCGGTAGGGGGGAAGTACAATGAGCAGTTCTTC
J gene: TRBJ2-6; D gene: NA; clone size: few; V gene: TRBV27; CDR3 length: 15; CDR3 protein: CASSSGFSGANVLTF; CDR3 DNA: TGTGCCAGCAGTTCAGGGTTCTCTGGGGCCAACGTCCTGACTTTC
J gene: TRBJ2-1; D gene: NA; clone size: NA; V gene: TRBV4-2; CDR3 length: 14; CDR3 protein: CASSHGAGYNEQFF; CDR3 DNA: TGTGCCAGCAGCCACGGGGCGGGCTACAATGAGCAGTTCTTC
J gene: TRBJ2-7; D gene: TRBD2; clone size: NA; V gene: TRBV11-2; CDR3 length: 18; CDR3 protein: CASSSLTGLAGTSYEQYF; CDR3 DNA: TGTGCCAGCAGCTCCCTAACGGGACTAGCGGGGACCTCCTACGAGCAGTACTTC
J gene: TRBJ2-5; D gene: NA; clone size: NA; V gene: TRBV7-2; CDR3 length: 14; CDR3 protein: CASSLGVHQETQYF; CDR3 DNA: TGTGCCAGCAGCTTAGGGGTCCACCAAGAGACCCAGTACTTC
J gene: TRBJ1-1; D gene: NA; clone size: NA; V gene: TRBV7-9; CDR3 length: 12; CDR3 protein: CASSFSGTEAFF; CDR3 DNA: TGTGCCAGCAGCTTCTCGGGTACTGAAGCTTTCTTT
J gene: TRBJ2-7; D gene: TRBD2; clone size: many; V gene: TRBV11-2; CDR3 length: 18; CDR3 protein: CASSHTVGSGPVSYEQYF; CDR3 DNA: TGTGCCAGCAGCCATACCGTGGGTAGCGGGCCCGTCTCCTACGAGCAGTACTTC
J gene: TRBJ2-5; D gene: NA; clone size: NA; V gene: TRBV10-3; CDR3 length: 14; CDR3 protein: CAISDQGGLETQYF; CDR3 DNA: TGTGCCATCAGTGACCAAGGAGGGTTGGAGACCCAGTACTTC
J gene: TRBJ2-7; D gene: NA; clone size: once; V gene: TRBV5-6; CDR3 length: 12; CDR3 protein: CACYWDNYEQYF; CDR3 DNA: TGTGCCTGCTACTGGGACAACTACGAGCAGTACTTC
J gene: TRBJ2-3; D gene: NA; clone size: few; V gene: TRBV12-3/TRBV12-4; CDR3 length: 13; CDR3 protein: CASTLLGTTTQYF; CDR3 DNA: TGTGCCAGCACCCTCCTCGGAACAACTACGCAGTATTTT
J gene: TRBJ2-5; D gene: TRBD1; clone size: once; V gene: TRBV15; CDR3 length: 12; CDR3 protein: CVTRRQGETQYF; CDR3 DNA: TGTGTCACCAGACGACAGGGGGAGACCCAGTACTTC
J gene: TRBJ2-3; D gene: TRBD1; clone size: NA; V gene: TRBV29-1; CDR3 length: 14; CDR3 protein: CSVVATGATDTQYF; CDR3 DNA: TGCAGCGTTGTCGCCACAGGGGCGACAGATACGCAGTATTTT
J gene: TRBJ2-7; D gene: NA; clone size: few; V gene: TRBV29-1; CDR3 length: 12; CDR3 protein: CSVNDGQGEQYF; CDR3 DNA: TGCAGCGTTAACGACGGTCAAGGGGAGCAGTACTTC
J gene: TRBJ2-7; D gene: TRBD1; clone size: NA; V gene: TRBV6-2/TRBV6-3; CDR3 length: 18; CDR3 protein: CASRKDQTGGTSSYEQYF; CDR3 DNA: TGTGCCAGCAGGAAAGACCAGACAGGGGGCACGAGCTCCTACGAGCAGTACTTC
J gene: TRBJ2-4; D gene: NA; clone size: NA; V gene: TRBV4-2; CDR3 length: 16; CDR3 protein: CASSQVWALAKNIQYF; CDR3 DNA: TGTGCCAGCAGCCAAGTATGGGCTTTAGCCAAAAACATTCAGTACTTC
J gene: TRBJ2-3; D gene: NA; clone size: NA; V gene: TRBV11-2; CDR3 length: 15; CDR3 protein: CASSLFSQGADTQYF; CDR3 DNA: TGTGCCAGCAGTCTATTTTCCCAGGGTGCAGATACGCAGTATTTT
J gene: TRBJ1-4; D gene: NA; clone size: NA; V gene: TRBV28; CDR3 length: 14; CDR3 protein: CASSSGPGGEKLFF; CDR3 DNA: TGTGCCAGCAGTTCAGGGCCGGGTGGCGAAAAACTGTTTTTT